The 25 T cell receptor beta chains given below trace back to one sample, sequenced in a study of early T cells in non-severe SARS-CoV-2 infection. Each CDR3 protein is one row after TCRdb ran MiXCR on the 5' RACE reads. Among 35,000 to 45,000 distinct CDR3 sequences, about 5.2% were seen once, and the ten largest hold roughly 6.2%. Sequencing was performed on whole blood, taken at baseline. The receptors stem from an adult who was a healthcare worker with PCR-confirmed SARS-CoV-2 infection or an uninfected control (not recorded which).

This clonotype was detected ten times or more. The chain employs TRBV11-3 and TRBJ2-1; tentative D call: TRBD2 (5 bases). CDR3 size: 13 residues. V lost 5 bases to trimming and J lost 8 bases, with 13 bases between them. Germline V gene lookup returns CDR1 SGHNT and CDR2 YENEEA. The CDR3 sequence: CASSPLGADEQFF. CDR3 DNA: TGTGCCAGCAGCCCTCTAGGAGCGGATGAGCAGTTCTTC.

This clonotype was counted ten times or more. The chain couples TRBV28 to TRBJ2-7, with a possible D match to TRBD2 (6 bases). Trimming took off 9 bases at V and 6 bases at J, with 18 bases between the two ends. Germline V gene sequence: CDR1 MDHEN, CDR2 SYDVKM. The CDR3 covers 13 residues. The CDR3 DNA reads as TGTGCCAGACCCATCGGGGGAGTCAGCGAGCAGTACGTC. Protein sequence: CARPIGGVSEQYV.

In this sample, this clonotype turned up many times. This chain uses TRBV12-3 or TRBV12-4 with TRBJ2-7, with TRBD2 identical over 7 bases. CDR3 length equals 14 residues. J was trimmed by 0 bases and V by 6 bases; bases with no gene match: 5. This chain's CDR3 is CASRRLAASYEQYF. DNA of the CDR3: TGTGCCAGCAGGAGGCTAGCGGCCTCCTACGAGCAGTACTTC.

Ten or more counts support this clonotype. This chain joins TRBV14 and TRBJ2-1, with D uncertain. CDR3 length equals 15 residues. Germline V gene data show CDR1 as SGHDN and CDR2 as FVKESK. Trimming shortened V by 5 bases and J by 0 bases, and 11 bases separated the two germline ends. CDR3 protein: CASSDLGSSYNEQFF. CDR3 DNA sequence: TGTGCCAGCAGCGATCTAGGCAGCTCCTACAATGAGCAGTTCTTC.

The rearrangement links TRBV25-1 to TRBJ2-5, with D perhaps TRBD1 (5 bases). V gave up 4 bases and J gave up 1 base, with 10 bases separating them. Germline CDR1 is MGHDK and CDR2 is SYGVNS. There are 14 residues in the CDR3. The CDR3, as DNA: TGTGCCAGCAGTGTTCAGGGCATCCAAGAGACCCAGTACTTC. It translates to CASSVQGIQETQYF.

This clonotype was seen at least ten times. The chain uses TRBV29-1 and TRBJ2-7, with TRBD1 identical over 7 bases. CDR1 is SQVTM and CDR2 is ANQGSEA in the germline V gene. This CDR3 spans 12 amino acids. CDR3 DNA: TGCATCGCCATAGGACAGGACTACGAGCAGTACGTC. It translates to CIAIGQDYEQYV.

This clonotype was recorded at least ten times. The J gene is TRBJ2-5, the V gene TRBV5-1; no clear D. This CDR3 contains 11 residues. The germline CDR1 and CDR2 sequences are SGHRS and YFSETQ. V lost 2 bases and J lost 5, with 4 bases in between. CDR3 residues: CASSLMETQYF. CDR3 coding DNA: TGCGCCAGCAGCTTAATGGAGACCCAGTACTTC.

This clonotype was counted ten times or more. CDR3 sequence reads: CASTPSPGFGEAFF. The CDR3 coding sequence is TGCGCCAGCACTCCTTCCCCAGGGTTTGGTGAAGCTTTCTTT. The chain combines TRBV5-1 with TRBJ1-1, with a possible D match to TRBD1 (5 bases). Trimming removed 6 bases from V and 7 bases from J, with 19 bases in between. The V gene's germline CDR1 is SGHRS and CDR2 YFSETQ. The CDR3 totals 14 residues.

In this sample, this clonotype turned up many times. The chain recombines TRBV12-3 or TRBV12-4 with TRBJ2-1; perhaps TRBD2 as D (5 bases). The CDR3 length is 15 residues. Trimming shortened V by 6 bases and J by 2 bases, and 14 bases separated the two germline ends. The CDR3: CASSLADYPYNEQFF. In nucleotides, the CDR3 is TGTGCCAGCAGCCTAGCAGACTACCCCTACAATGAGCAGTTCTTC.

This clonotype was observed at least ten times. The chain links TRBV28 to TRBJ2-6; possible D gene TRBD2, 6 bases. With 2 bases removed from V and 2 bases from J, the gap between germline ends came to 7 bases. This CDR3 is built from 15 residues. In germline, CDR1 is MDHEN, CDR2 SYDVKM. This CDR3 reads CASSLRGTGANVLTF. Written as DNA, the CDR3 is TGTGCCAGCAGTTTACGGGGGACTGGGGCCAACGTCCTGACTTTC. The full variable domain, with the rest looked up from reference TRBV28 and TRBJ2-6, is DVKVTQSSRYLVKRTGEKVFLECVQDMDHENMFWYRQDPGLGLRLIYFSYDVKMKEKGDIPEGYSVSREKKERFSLILESASTNQTSMYLCASSLRGTGANVLTFGAGSRLTVL.

This clonotype was counted only a few times. CDR3 DNA: TGCAGTGCTCACGTTCTTTCGGCGGGAGATACGCAGTATTTT. This codes for CSAHVLSAGDTQYF. The chain carries TRBV20-1 and TRBJ2-3; tentative D call: TRBD2 (5 bases). V was trimmed by 5 bases and J by 5 bases, leaving 17 bases between them. Germline V gene lookup returns CDR1 DFQATT and CDR2 SNEGSKA (reference sequence). This CDR3 has 14 amino acids.

This rearrangement joins TRBV5-1 to TRBJ2-7, with 11 nucleotides matching TRBD2. The CDR3 length is 16 residues. CDR1 is SGHRS, CDR2 YFSETQ, per germline. Trimming at V came to 0 bases and at J to 2 bases, leaving 4 bases not matched to a gene. The DNA of the CDR3 is TGCGCCAGCAGCTTGGGGCTAGCGGGAGGAACCTACGAGCAGTACTTC. Translating it yields CASSLGLAGGTYEQYF.

This clonotype occurred many times. The chain joins TRBV5-6 to TRBJ1-2; TRBD1 aligns across 7 bases. The CDR3 covers 14 residues. CDR1 and CDR2 (germline): SGHDT, YYEEEE. With V trimmed by 0 bases and J by 7 bases, 6 bases remained unmatched. CDR3 nucleotide sequence: TGTGCCAGCAGCTTGGGGAATGACAGGGCTGGCTACACCTTC. It yields the protein CASSLGNDRAGYTF.

This clonotype has ten or more counts. The J gene is TRBJ2-7, the V gene TRBV12-3 or TRBV12-4; possible D gene TRBD2, 5 bases. This CDR3 comprises 14 residues. CDR3 sequence reads: CDTSILSQRYEQYV. The CDR3 coding sequence is TGTGACACCAGCATCCTATCCCAGCGGTACGAGCAGTACGTC.

This clonotype occurred many times. The rearrangement uses TRBV6-2 or TRBV6-3 and TRBJ1-1; D remains ambiguous. Germline V gene lookup returns CDR1 MNHEY and CDR2 SVGEGT. CDR3 length: 12 amino acids. Trimming took 6 bases from V and 3 from J, leaving 8 bases between them. CDR3 nucleotide sequence: TGTGCCAGCAGCTCCCCGGACACTGAAGCTTTCTTT. It codes for CASSSPDTEAFF.

This clonotype appeared many times. V is TRBV6-5 and J is TRBJ1-1; the D gene is possibly TRBD1 (5 bases). V was shortened by 4 bases and J by 0 bases, with 12 bases between the two germline ends. Germline CDR1 and CDR2: MNHEY and SVGAGI. There are 15 residues in the CDR3. The CDR3 protein is CASSFQGSLNTEAFF. The CDR3 region has the DNA TGTGCCAGCAGTTTTCAGGGATCCCTGAACACTGAAGCTTTCTTT.

CDR3 protein: CASSFSGRAGFFNEQFF. The CDR3 nucleotides are TGTGCCAGCAGCTTTAGCGGGAGGGCCGGGTTCTTCAATGAGCAGTTCTTC. This chain joins TRBV7-9 and TRBJ2-1, with TRBD2 matching over 11 bases. The CDR3 is 17 amino acids. The germline CDR1 and CDR2 sequences are SEHNR and FQNEAQ (reference sequence). Unmatched junction bases numbered 10, after V lost 3 bases and J lost 6 bases.

This clonotype showed up just a few times. V usage is TRBV18 and J usage is TRBJ1-1; D is ambiguous. This CDR3 spans 13 amino acids. V was cut by 3 bases and J by 3 bases, with 8 bases left in between. Germline values: CDR1 KGHSH, CDR2 LQKENI. CDR3 residues: CASSPSQDTEAFF. The CDR3 bases are TGTGCCAGCTCACCGTCCCAGGACACTGAAGCTTTCTTT.

This clonotype was counted many times. The gene calls are TRBV11-2 and TRBJ1-1; 11 bases agree with TRBD1. The CDR3 consists of 15 residues. Germline lookup yields CDR1 SGHAT and CDR2 FQNNGV. Losses at the gene ends were 5 bases for V and 3 bases for J; bases not matched to a gene: 5. The CDR3 loop is CASSRTGGRDTEAFF. CDR3 sequence (DNA): TGTGCCAGCAGCCGGACAGGGGGCCGGGACACTGAAGCTTTCTTT.

This clonotype was counted only a few times. DNA for the CDR3: TGCAGCGGCTACGTGGGGAGCTCCTACAATGAGCAGTTCTTC. Translated: CSGYVGSSYNEQFF. The chain recombines TRBV29-1 with TRBJ2-1, with D tentatively TRBD2 (5 bases). The CDR3 contains 14 residues. Germline CDR1 is SQVTM and CDR2 is ANQGSEA. V lost 7 bases and J 0 bases, leaving 13 bases between the germline ends.

This clonotype was found many times. This sequence joins TRBV18 and TRBJ1-2; D remains ambiguous. There are 15 residues in the CDR3. CDR1 is KGHSH and CDR2 is LQKENI in the germline V gene. The germline V and J ends were trimmed by 2 bases and 4 bases, with 14 bases remaining between them. CDR3: CASSPNSAVFYGYTF. The CDR3 bases are TGTGCCAGCTCACCAAACTCGGCAGTCTTCTATGGCTACACCTTC.

The table lists this clonotype with many counts. The chain joins TRBV11-3 to TRBJ1-1; D is perhaps TRBD1 (6 bases). The CDR3 is made up of 17 amino acids. The germline gives CDR1 SGHNT, CDR2 YENEEA. The germline V and J ends were trimmed by 6 bases and 1 base, with 21 bases remaining between them. The CDR3 here is CASSLGGFGGANTEAFF. The DNA of the CDR3 is TGTGCCAGCAGTCTAGGCGGGTTCGGGGGCGCGAACACTGAAGCTTTCTTT.

Only a few counts were recorded for this clonotype. The chain recombines TRBV6-4 with TRBJ1-1; 8 bases are shared with TRBD1. J gave up 1 base and V 5 bases, and 3 bases lay outside the gene matches. Germline values: CDR1 MRHNA, CDR2 SNTAGT. This CDR3 is built from 14 residues. This CDR3 reads CASSSGTGNTEAFF. The CDR3 DNA reads TGTGCCAGCAGTTCCGGGACAGGGAACACTGAAGCTTTCTTT.

In this sample, this clonotype turned up many times. The gene calls are TRBV7-6 and TRBJ2-6; possible D gene TRBD1, 5 bases. The V end was cut by 4 bases, the J end by 0 bases, with 13 bases between. The germline CDR1 and CDR2 sequences are SGHVS and FNYEAQ. This CDR3 is built from 17 residues. The CDR3 region is CASSSQAPGSGANVLTF. DNA of the CDR3: TGTGCCAGCAGCTCACAGGCCCCGGGCTCTGGGGCCAACGTCCTGACTTTC.

There are many counts of this clonotype. The chain employs TRBV9 and TRBJ2-7, with D possibly matching TRBD2 (7 bases). The CDR3 is made up of 13 amino acids. CDR1 and CDR2 from the germline V gene are SGDLS and YYNGEE. This CDR3 reads CAPGGQSPYEQYV. For the CDR3, the DNA is TGTGCGCCCGGGGGGCAGTCCCCCTACGAGCAGTACGTC.